The T cell receptor beta chain under discussion was sequenced for a study of cytomegalovirus exposure and HLA in healthy donors. Looking at the study overall: About 85 million unique TCRs from HLA-typed donors were held in an early release of data. Study results and limitations: By HLA locus, TCR association rates varied in a later analysis, with DRB1 showing the most and HLA-C the fewest. In a later analysis, V- and J-gene trimming of beta chains associated with a DCLRE1C missense variant, replicated independently. Some segments of the V type, notably TRBV6-2 and TRBV6-3, were excluded as indistinguishable.

The PCR employed 60 Vbeta primers together with 13 Jbeta primers. Some clones are missing from TCRdb's copy, which holds only in-frame ones; the method was immunoSEQ multiplex PCR. The sample holds more than 150,000 clones; around 80% are singletons and the top ten take more than 1.4%. V was trimmed by 1 base and J by 7 bases, leaving 10 bases between them. Germline CDR1 is SGHDN and CDR2 is FVKESK. This CDR3 is 13 amino acids long. Worth noting for this clone: The antigen remains unidentified.

The rearrangement links TRBV14 to TRBJ2-5; TRBD2 might be the D (5 bases). The TCR was taken from a male donor in good health and CMV-seronegative. Sequencing input: PBMCs. The CDR3 here is CASSQAGFGTQYF. CDR3 in DNA: TGTGCCAGCAGCCAAGCGGGGTTCGGGACCCAGTACTTC.